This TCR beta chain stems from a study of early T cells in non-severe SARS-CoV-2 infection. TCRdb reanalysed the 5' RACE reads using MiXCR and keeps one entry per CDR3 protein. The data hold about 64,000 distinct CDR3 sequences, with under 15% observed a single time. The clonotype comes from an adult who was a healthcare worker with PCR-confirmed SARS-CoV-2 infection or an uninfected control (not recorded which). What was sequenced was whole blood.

CDR3 in DNA: TGTGCCAGCAGTTCGTGGGGAACTTCCTACAATGAGCAGTTCTTC. Amino acids: CASSSWGTSYNEQFF. J is TRBJ2-1 and V is TRBV6-5; D is unresolved. The germline gives CDR1 MNHEY, CDR2 SVGAGI. CDR3 length equals 15 residues. Trimming took 4 bases from V and 1 from J, leaving 11 bases between them.